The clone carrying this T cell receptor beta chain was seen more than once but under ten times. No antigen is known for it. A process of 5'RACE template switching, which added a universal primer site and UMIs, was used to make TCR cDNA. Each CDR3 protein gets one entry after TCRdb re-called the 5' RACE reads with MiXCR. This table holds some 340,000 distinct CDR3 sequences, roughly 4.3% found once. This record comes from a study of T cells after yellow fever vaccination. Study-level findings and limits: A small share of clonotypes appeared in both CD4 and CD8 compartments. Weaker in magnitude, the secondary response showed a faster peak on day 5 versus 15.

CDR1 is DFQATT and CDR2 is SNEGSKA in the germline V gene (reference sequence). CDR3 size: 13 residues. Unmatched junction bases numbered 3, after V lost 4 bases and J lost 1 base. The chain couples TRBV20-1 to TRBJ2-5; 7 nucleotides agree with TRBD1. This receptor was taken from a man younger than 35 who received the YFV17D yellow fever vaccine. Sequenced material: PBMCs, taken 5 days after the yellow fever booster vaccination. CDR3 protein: CSAKRTGQETQYF. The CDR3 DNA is TGCAGTGCTAAACGGACAGGCCAAGAGACCCAGTACTTC.